This entry features one T cell receptor beta chain sequence. Its antigen remains unidentified. The sample holds no much larger clone one base away, and base qualities are not on file. This sample was taken from a study of control samples from healthy donors and cancer patients (dated by TCRdb to 2018 to 2021). The germline V gene sets CDR1 to KGHDR and CDR2 to SFDVKD. Inclusive of the bounding cysteine and phenylalanine, the CDR3 is 16 residues long. Only the CDR3 region is kept as DNA, spanning 48 bases read in frame from base 1. The V and J ends are trimmed by 0 bases and 0 bases, leaving 9 bases between them. Receptor amplification or capture employed the immunoSEQ multiplex PCR assay. The table was pulled from immuneACCESS by TCRdb, which kept in-frame rearrangements only. Such tables lose some clones; where checked, under half of the loss comes from unresolved V genes, and the rest has no known cause. The sample records some 200,000 clones, approximately 92% of which are singletons. The top ten constitute more than 1.2% of the sample.

The source material was blood. The sequence is built from TRBV24-1 and TRBJ2-3, with a tentative D gene TRBD1 over 6 matching bases. The TCR was taken from a man younger than 30 in good health. The DNA sequence is as follows: TGTGCCACCAGTGATTTGGGGCAGGGGAGCACAGATACGCAGTATTTT. Its translation is CATSDLGQGSTDTQYF.